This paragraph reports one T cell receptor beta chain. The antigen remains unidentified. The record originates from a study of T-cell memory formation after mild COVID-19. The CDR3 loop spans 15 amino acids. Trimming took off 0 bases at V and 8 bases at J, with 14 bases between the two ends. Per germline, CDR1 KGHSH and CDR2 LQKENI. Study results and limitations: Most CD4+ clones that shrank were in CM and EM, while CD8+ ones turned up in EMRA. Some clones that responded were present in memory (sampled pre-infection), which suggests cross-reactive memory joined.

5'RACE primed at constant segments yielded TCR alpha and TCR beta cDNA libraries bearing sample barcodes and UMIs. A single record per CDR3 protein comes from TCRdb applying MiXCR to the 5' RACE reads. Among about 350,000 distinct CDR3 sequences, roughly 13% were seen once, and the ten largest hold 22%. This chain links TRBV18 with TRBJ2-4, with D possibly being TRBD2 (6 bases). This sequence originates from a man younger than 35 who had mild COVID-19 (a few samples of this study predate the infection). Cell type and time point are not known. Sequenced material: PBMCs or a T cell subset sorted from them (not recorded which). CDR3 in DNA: TGTGCCAGCTCACCACCGGCGGGGAGACGCGACATTCAGTACTTC. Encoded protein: CASSPPAGRRDIQYF.